This T cell receptor (beta chain) was recorded in a study of blood T cells in healthy people across ages. Study overall: Capture via template switching afforded approximately one barcoded beta molecule per two T cells.

Each donor's blood draw was roughly 9.8 milliliters of peripheral blood. Study observations and caveats: The study lacked donor CMV status, which possibly confounded expanded clonotype changes.

About this clonotype: Its antigen is still unknown.

The use of a sample-barcoded 5' primer and a J-beta primer mix characterized a second PCR of roughly 6 to 11 cycles. A template-switch adaptor containing 12 random nucleotides labeled each cDNA molecule. Each CDR3 protein gets one entry after TCRdb re-called the 5' RACE reads with MiXCR. The sample includes almost 550,000 distinct CDR3 sequences, under 30% seen only once; the top ten take 8.7%. This CDR3 contains 16 residues. Germline assignment: CDR1 LNHDA and CDR2 SQIVND (reference sequence). The V segment lost 3 bases and the J segment 6 bases; nucleotides outside the gene matches: 5. The sample was also linked to a second study, of T cells of mothers and their children.

The source material was blood. The clonotype comes from a boy between 5 and 17 years old in good health. The chain has TRBV19 and TRBJ2-1; 13 positions match TRBD2. CDR3 in amino acids: CASSILGLAGFNEQFF. In nucleotides, the CDR3 is TGTGCCAGTAGTATTCTGGGACTAGCGGGGTTCAATGAGCAGTTCTTC.